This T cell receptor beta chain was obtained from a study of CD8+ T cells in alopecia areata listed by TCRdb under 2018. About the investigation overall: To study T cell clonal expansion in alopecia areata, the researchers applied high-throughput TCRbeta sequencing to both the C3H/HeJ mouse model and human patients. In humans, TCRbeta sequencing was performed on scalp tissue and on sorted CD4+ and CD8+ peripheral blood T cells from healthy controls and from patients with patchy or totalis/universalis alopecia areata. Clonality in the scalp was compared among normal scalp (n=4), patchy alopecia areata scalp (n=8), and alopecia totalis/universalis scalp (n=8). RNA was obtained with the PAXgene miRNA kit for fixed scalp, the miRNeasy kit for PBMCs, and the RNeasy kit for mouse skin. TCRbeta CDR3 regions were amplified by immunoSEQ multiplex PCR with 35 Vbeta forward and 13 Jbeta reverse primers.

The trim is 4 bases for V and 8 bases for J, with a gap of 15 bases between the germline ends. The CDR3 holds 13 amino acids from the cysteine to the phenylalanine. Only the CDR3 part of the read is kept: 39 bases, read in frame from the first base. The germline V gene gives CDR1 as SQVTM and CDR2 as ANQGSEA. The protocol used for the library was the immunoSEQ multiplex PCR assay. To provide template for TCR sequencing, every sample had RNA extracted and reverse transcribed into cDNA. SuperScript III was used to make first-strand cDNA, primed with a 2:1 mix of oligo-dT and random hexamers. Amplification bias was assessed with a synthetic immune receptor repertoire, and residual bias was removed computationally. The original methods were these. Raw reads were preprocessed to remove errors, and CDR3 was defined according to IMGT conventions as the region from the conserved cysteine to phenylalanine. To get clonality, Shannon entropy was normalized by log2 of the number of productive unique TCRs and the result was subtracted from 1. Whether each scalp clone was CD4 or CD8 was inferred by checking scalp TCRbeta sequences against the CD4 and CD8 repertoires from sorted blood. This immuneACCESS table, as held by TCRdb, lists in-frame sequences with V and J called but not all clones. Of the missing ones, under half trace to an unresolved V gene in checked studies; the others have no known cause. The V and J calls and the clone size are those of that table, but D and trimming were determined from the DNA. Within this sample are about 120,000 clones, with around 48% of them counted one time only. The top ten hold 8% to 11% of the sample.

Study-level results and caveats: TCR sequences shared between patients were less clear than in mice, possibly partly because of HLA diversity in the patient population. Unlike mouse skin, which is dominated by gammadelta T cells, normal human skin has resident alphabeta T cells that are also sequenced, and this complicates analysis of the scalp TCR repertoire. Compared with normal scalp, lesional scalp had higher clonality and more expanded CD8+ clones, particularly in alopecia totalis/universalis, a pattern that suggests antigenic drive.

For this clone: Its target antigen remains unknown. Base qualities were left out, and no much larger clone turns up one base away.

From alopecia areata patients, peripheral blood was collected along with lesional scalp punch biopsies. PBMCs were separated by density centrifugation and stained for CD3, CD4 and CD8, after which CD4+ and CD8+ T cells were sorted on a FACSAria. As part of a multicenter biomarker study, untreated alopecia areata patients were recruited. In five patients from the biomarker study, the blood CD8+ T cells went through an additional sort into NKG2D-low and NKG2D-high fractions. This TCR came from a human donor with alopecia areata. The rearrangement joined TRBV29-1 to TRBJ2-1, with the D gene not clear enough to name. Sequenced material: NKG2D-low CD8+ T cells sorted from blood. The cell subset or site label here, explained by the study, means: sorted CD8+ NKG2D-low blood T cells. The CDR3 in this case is CSVVPGYPDEQFF. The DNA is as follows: TGCAGCGTTGTCCCGGGCTACCCCGATGAGCAGTTCTTC.